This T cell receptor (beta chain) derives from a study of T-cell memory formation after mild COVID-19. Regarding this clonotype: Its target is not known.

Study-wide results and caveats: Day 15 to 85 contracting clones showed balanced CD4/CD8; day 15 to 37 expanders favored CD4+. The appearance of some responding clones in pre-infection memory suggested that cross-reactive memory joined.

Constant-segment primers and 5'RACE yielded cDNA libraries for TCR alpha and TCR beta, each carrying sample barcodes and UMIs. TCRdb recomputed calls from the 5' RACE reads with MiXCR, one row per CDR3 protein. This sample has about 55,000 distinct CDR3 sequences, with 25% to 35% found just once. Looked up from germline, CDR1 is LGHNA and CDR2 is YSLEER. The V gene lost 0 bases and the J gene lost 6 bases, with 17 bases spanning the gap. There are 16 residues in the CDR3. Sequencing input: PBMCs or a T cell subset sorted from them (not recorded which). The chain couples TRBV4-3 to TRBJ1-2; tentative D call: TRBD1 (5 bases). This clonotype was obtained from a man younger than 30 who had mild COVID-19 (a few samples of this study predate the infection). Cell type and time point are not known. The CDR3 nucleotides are TGCGCCAGCAGCCAAGATAGGAGCAGGGAGAGGGATGGCTACACCTTC. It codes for CASSQDRSRERDGYTF.